This TCR beta chain was profiled in a study of OX40 agonist ivuxolimab in advanced cancers. About the study as a whole: Ivuxolimab was an agonistic, fully human IgG2 monoclonal antibody directed against OX40 (CD134), a costimulatory receptor. Intravenous ivuxolimab was administered to patients every 2 weeks at six dose levels: 0.01, 0.1, 0.3, 1.5, 3 and 10 mg/kg. Of the approximately 50 patients in dose escalation, about 20 had hepatocellular carcinoma, roughly 15 had melanoma, 9 had renal cell carcinoma and 9 had head and neck cancer. A male proportion of roughly 85% and a mean age of approximately 61 years, ranging from roughly 20 to 80, were recorded for the dose-escalation cohort. Patients were allowed to have had prior anti-PD-1, anti-PD-L1 or anti-CTLA-4 therapy, and around 37% of the dose-escalation patients had previously received checkpoint inhibitors. Partial responses occurred in three dose-escalation patients, of whom one had hepatocellular carcinoma and two had cutaneous melanoma. The purpose of peripheral TCRbeta sequencing was to test whether ivuxolimab changed TCR sequence diversity and led to clonal T-cell expansion. The monotherapy dose-escalation portion (N of about 49 patients) of the phase I ivuxolimab trial is reported in the paper. Points the paper makes about the study in general: In partial responders in the 0.1-3.0 mg/kg groups, normalized peripheral clonal expansion was found to be among the lowest, especially among CD8+ T cells. At doses from 0.1 to 3.0 mg/kg, clonal expansion was seen in both CD4+ and CD8+ blood T cells between baseline and week 6. The antigen specificity of the peripheral T cells that underwent clonal expansion was not determined. After ivuxolimab, expanded clones were on average more numerous among CD8+ T cells than among CD4+ T cells. Low levels of normalized T-cell clonal expansion were also seen in some patients who did not respond.

The junction carries 13 bases between V and J, which are trimmed by 4 bases and 4 bases respectively. Its CDR3 holds 14 amino acids, cysteine through phenylalanine. Of all the DNA, just the CDR3 is kept, 42 bases in frame from base 1. CDR1 and CDR2 are read off the germline V gene as SGHVS and FQNEAQ. This clone showed up just a few times. This receptor's antigen is unknown. Base qualities are missing; no much larger clone stands one base away. To sequence the TCRbeta CDR3 region, genomic DNA was isolated from the sorted cells. TCRbeta CDR3 regions were sequenced using the immunoSEQ Assay. TCRdb took over this immuneACCESS table, retaining in-frame rearrangements with V and J assigned. Such tables are incomplete; in checked studies, under half of the missing clones stem from an unresolved V gene, and the remainder is unexplained. The sample records approximately 70,000 clones, around 80% of which are singletons. 5.5% to 6% of the sample lies in the top ten.

The trial excluded patients who had a history of autoimmune disease or who were on systemic immunosuppression. Peripheral blood for TCR sequencing was drawn from every dose cohort at baseline, at cycle 4 day 1 and at cycle 7 day 1. The samples were drawn from a first-in-human, open-label, multicenter phase I dose-escalation trial of ivuxolimab. Adults with locally advanced or metastatic melanoma, renal cell carcinoma, hepatocellular carcinoma or head and neck squamous cell carcinoma were enrolled in the trial. Before TCR sequencing, CD4+ and CD8+ T cells were separately sorted from peripheral blood.

The source material was CD4+ or CD8+ T cells sorted from blood, sampled in a trial of the OX40 agonist ivuxolimab. The clonotype was recovered from an adult with an advanced solid tumor such as melanoma, head and neck, liver or kidney cancer. This chain joins TRBV7-8 to TRBJ1-2; no D gene is confidently identified. DNA sequence: TGTGCCAGCAGCTCTCCCGACGGAGGCTATGGCTACACCTTC. It codes for CASSSPDGGYGYTF.